This T cell receptor beta chain was profiled in a study of low-dose radiotherapy and immunotherapy resistance in tumors. Study-level information: Cohort 2 was treated with 1 Gy per fraction every two weeks, amounting to 13 Gy across 26 weeks. Intravenous cyclophosphamide 200 mg/m2 was given every two weeks, one day before radiation and immunotherapy.

Documented time point: after trial treatment. This sample's treatment: LDRT plus nivolumab, ipilimumab, low-dose cyclophosphamide and aspirin (RACIN trial). Donors were treated with nivolumab, ipilimumab, aspirin, and low-dose cyclophosphamide and radiotherapy. Eligible patients bore advanced solid tumors devoid of tumor-infiltrating lymphocytes. V lost 3 bases and J lost 5; bases outside the gene matches: 2. The CDR3 contains 13 residues. Germline CDR1 and CDR2: MDHEN and SYDVKM. The table lists this clonotype with a few counts. Priming of first-strand cDNA relied on TRAV- and TRBV-specific primers (covering alpha and beta chains). Over about 18 PCR cycles, TCRs were amplified from a constant-region primer and V-primer adapter. TCRdb recomputed calls from the reads with MiXCR, one row per CDR3 protein. The sample lists nearly 60,000 distinct CDR3 sequences; less than 30% were seen once.

The TCR comes from a male donor with prostate cancer. J is TRBJ2-5 and V is TRBV28, with 8 bases fitting TRBD2. The sequencing here drew on PBMCs, taken after low-dose radiotherapy plus immunotherapy. CDR3 nucleotides: TGTGCCAGCAGTTTGGGCGGGAGGGAGACCCAGTACTTC. Protein product: CASSLGGRETQYF.